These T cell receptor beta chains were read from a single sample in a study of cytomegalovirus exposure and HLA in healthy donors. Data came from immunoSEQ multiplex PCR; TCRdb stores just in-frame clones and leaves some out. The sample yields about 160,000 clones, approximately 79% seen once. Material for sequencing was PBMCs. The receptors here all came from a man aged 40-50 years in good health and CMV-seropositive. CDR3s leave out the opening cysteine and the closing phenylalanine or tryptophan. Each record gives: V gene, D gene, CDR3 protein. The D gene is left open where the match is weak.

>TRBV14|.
ASSQGRTGSYEQY
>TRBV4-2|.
ASSQGGPEAF
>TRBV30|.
AWSPGRETQY
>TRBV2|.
ASSSSQETQY
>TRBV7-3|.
ASSSDARGINSPLH
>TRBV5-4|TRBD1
ASSLAGGIEAF
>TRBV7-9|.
ASSLDGAGTEAF
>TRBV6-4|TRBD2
ASSRTSEVETQY
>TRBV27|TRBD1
ASSPQGADGYT
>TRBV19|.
ASSAGPNYGYT
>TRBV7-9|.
ASSVEDKGSPNEKLF
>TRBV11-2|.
ASSLEQLSSYEQY
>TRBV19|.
ASSVRGPSYEQY
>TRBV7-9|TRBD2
ASSSLGGANTGELF
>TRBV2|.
ASGGDTGAYNEQF
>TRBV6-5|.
ASSYSVPGQNQPQH
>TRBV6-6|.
ASSYSLAKNIQY
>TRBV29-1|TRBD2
SVALAGGPNEQF
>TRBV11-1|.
ASSLPRDGNYGYT
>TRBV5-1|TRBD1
ASSLDGTGVSYGYT
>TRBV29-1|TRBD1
SVAQGAREKLF
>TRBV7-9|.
ASSLPRAQGNTIY
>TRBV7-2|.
ASSLASNEQY
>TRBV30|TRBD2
AWSHLAGGADTQY
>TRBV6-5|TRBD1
ASSTSTGTEKLF
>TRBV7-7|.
ASSLGDMTDTQY
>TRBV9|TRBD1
ASSKGQLKGTEAF
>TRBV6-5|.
ASTNGAGLNGYT
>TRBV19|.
ASSIDPAGKRYGYT
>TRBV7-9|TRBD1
ASSLVGQGTHEQY
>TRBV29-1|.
SVEETPGKGVT
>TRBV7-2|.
ASLTSTSYEQY
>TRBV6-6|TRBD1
ASSITGGTGELF
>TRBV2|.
ASATVREANVLT
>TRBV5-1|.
ASALGAPSINGYT
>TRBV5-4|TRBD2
ASSLDTPPGLAISEQF
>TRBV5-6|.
ASSPQGEGQY
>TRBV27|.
ASSLGGGRELF
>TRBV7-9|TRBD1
ASSSGTGRYGYT
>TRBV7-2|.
ASSPDIYNEQF
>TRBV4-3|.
ASSQETGADTQY
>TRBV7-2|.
ASSLALNYGYT
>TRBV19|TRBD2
ASSILTSGTETQY
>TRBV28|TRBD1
ASSLYRGVTYNEQF